The clone carrying this T cell receptor beta chain was counted many times. Its cognate antigen is unknown. CDR3 length: 12 residues. Trimming shortened V by 1 base and J by 4 bases, and 4 bases separated the two germline ends. Germline-derived CDR1 and CDR2 are DFQATT and SNEGSKA (reference sequence). Diagnoses were made from clinical symptoms, serum measures (thyroxine and TRAb), thyroid ultrasound and orbital computed tomography. It was RNA transcripts that yielded the amplified TCR beta CDR3 regions. A set of HTBI primers served as the primers for a first-round RT-PCR of the TCR CDR3. TCRdb re-derived calls from the multiplex PCR reads in MiXCR, one entry per CDR3 protein. The sample lists 360,000 or so distinct CDR3 sequences; about 15% were seen once. The data were obtained in a study of T cells in Graves' hyperthyroidism and ophthalmopathy. Study results and caveats: The blood repertoire included most of the expanded thyroid clonotypes above 0.001.

The genes are TRBV20-1 and TRBJ2-2; no firm D call. This sequence was found in a woman in her sixties or seventies with Graves' ophthalmopathy. Sequenced sample: blood. The CDR3 DNA sequence: TGCAGTGCTAGAGGGAGCACCGGGGAGCTGTTTTTT. Protein sequence: CSARGSTGELFF.